What follows is one T cell receptor beta chain and its context. The data belong to a study of PD-L1 blockade in urothelial cancer. About the research overall: Atezolizumab, begun by patients in about 2014, was given at 1,200 mg intravenously every 3 weeks. A median around 140,000 T cells were found in blood samples.

Indicated time point: pretreatment peripheral blood. Patients were diagnosed with urothelial carcinoma, either locally advanced or metastatic. The CDR3 spans 16 residues. CDR1 SEHNR and CDR2 FQNEAQ come from the germline V gene (reference sequence). V shed 5 bases, J shed 5 bases, and the junction held 11 bases outside the gene matches. The assay was immunoSEQ multiplex PCR, and TCRdb's table has in-frame clones only and misses some. The repertoire consists of under 60,000 clones, with about 86% occurring once and the leading ten covering approximately 2.9%. The sample here was PBMCs, taken around atezolizumab (anti-PD-L1) treatment. The TCR sequence derives from a man aged 65 to 85 with urothelial cancer. The V gene is TRBV7-9, the J gene TRBJ2-2; 7 nucleotides match TRBD1. The CDR3 coding sequence is TGTGCCAGCAGCCCCCCGCCAGGGGGTATTACCGGGGAGCTGTTTTTT. Residues: CASSPPPGGITGELFF. Full variable domain (outside the CDR3, taken from reference TRBV7-9 and TRBJ2-2): DTGVSQNPRHKITKRGQNVTFRCDPISEHNRLYWYRQTLGQGPEFLTYFQNEAQLEKSRLLSDRFSAERPKGSFSTLEIQRTEQGDSAMYLCASSPPPGGITGELFFGEGSRLTVL.